Shown below are 12 T cell receptor beta chains from a single sample sequenced in a study of early T cells in non-severe SARS-CoV-2 infection. Via MiXCR, TCRdb re-called the 5' RACE reads, giving one row per CDR3 protein. The table shows 95,000 to 100,000 distinct CDR3 sequences, with around 13% occurring only once. Sample: whole blood. These TCRs come from an adult who was a healthcare worker with PCR-confirmed SARS-CoV-2 infection or an uninfected control (not recorded which).

This clonotype was seen only a few times. The chain carries TRBV29-1 and TRBJ2-1; TRBD1 matches at 7 bases. Looked up from germline, CDR1 is SQVTM and CDR2 is ANQGSEA. This CDR3 is 18 amino acids long. V gave up 5 bases and J gave up 6 bases; unmatched junction bases: 22. Here the CDR3 DNA reads TGCAGCGTTCGACAAGGGGGCTCGGCGGATAACAGGGGCAATGAGCAGTTCTTC. This translates into CSVRQGGSADNRGNEQFF.

The chain links TRBV28 to TRBJ2-3; 8 bases fit TRBD1. The germline CDR1 and CDR2 sequences are MDHEN and SYDVKM. V was pared by 3 bases and J by 6 bases, with 5 bases of the junction left unmatched. The CDR3 runs 14 residues. The CDR3 loop reads CASSFVRGRDTQYF. In DNA, the CDR3 is TGTGCCAGCAGTTTTGTCAGGGGGCGGGATACGCAGTATTTT.

This chain links TRBV11-2 with TRBJ2-1; 12 nucleotides match TRBD1. V shed 2 bases and J 8 bases; nucleotides not matched to a gene: 4. The CDR3 is 15 amino acids. Germline lookup yields CDR1 SGHAT and CDR2 FQNNGV. This CDR3 reads CASSLRDRGLDEQFF. The CDR3 nucleotides read TGTGCCAGCAGCTTAAGGGACAGGGGGCTTGATGAGCAGTTCTTC.

This clonotype has more than one count but fewer than ten. This chain links TRBV6-6 with TRBJ2-2; TRBD2 aligns across 11 bases. Germline CDR1 reads MNHNY; CDR2 reads SVGAGI (reference sequence). The J segment lost 7 bases and the V segment lost 5 bases, leaving 6 bases of the junction unmatched. The CDR3 extends over 15 amino acids. The CDR3 bases are TGTGCCAGCAGTAAACTAGCGGGGGAGGGCGGGGAGCTGTTTTTT. Translated: CASSKLAGEGGELFF.

This clonotype has a count of ten or more. This rearrangement joins TRBV4-1 to TRBJ1-2; possible D gene TRBD1, 6 bases. The CDR3 runs to 11 residues. With 8 bases removed from V and 11 bases from J, the gap between germline ends came to 15 bases. Germline CDR1 MGHRA, CDR2 YSYEKL. CDR3 residues: CASSKAGAYTF. The CDR3 bases are TGCGCCAGCTCTAAGGCAGGGGCTTACACCTTC.

This clonotype has at least ten counts. The chain couples TRBV20-1 to TRBJ2-7, with TRBD2 identical over 8 bases. Germline loops: CDR1 DFQATT, CDR2 SNEGSKA (reference sequence). The CDR3 sequence is 15 residues long. The V and J ends lost 2 bases and 4 bases, in that order; junction bases with no gene match: 10. This CDR3 reads CSARSPSGGPYEQYF. The CDR3 DNA reads TGCAGTGCTAGATCCCCAAGCGGGGGACCATACGAGCAGTACTTC.

Many counts were recorded for this clonotype. This sequence joins TRBV28 and TRBJ1-2; D might be TRBD1 (6 bases). V was clipped by 7 bases and J by 5 bases, with 17 bases between them. Germline V gene data show CDR1 as MDHEN and CDR2 as SYDVKM. The CDR3 covers 14 residues. The DNA for the CDR3 is TGTGCCAGCACCCGAGGGGGATCGGGTTATGGCTACACCTTC. Translation: CASTRGGSGYGYTF.

This clonotype was counted at least ten times. The rearrangement joins TRBV29-1 to TRBJ2-7; no reliable D call. The CDR3 has 11 amino acids. Per germline, CDR1 SQVTM and CDR2 ANQGSEA. V lost 2 bases and J lost 4, with 6 bases in between. CDR3 residues: CSVEWGYEQYF. The CDR3 coding sequence is TGCAGCGTTGAATGGGGTTACGAGCAGTACTTC.

This clonotype was counted many times. This sequence joins TRBV12-5 and TRBJ1-2; tentative D call: TRBD1 (5 bases). The CDR3 totals 15 residues. Germline V gene sequence: CDR1 LGHNT, CDR2 FRNRAP. The ends were cut back, 6 bases at V and 4 bases at J, with 18 bases in the middle. For the CDR3, the DNA is TGTGCTAGTGGCCCCGGGGGGGACGGCACCTATGGCTACACCTTC. Translated, it gives CASGPGGDGTYGYTF.

This clonotype was seen ten or more times. CDR3 in DNA: TGCAGTGCTAGTGGGCCTAGCAATCAGCCCCAGCATTTT. Protein: CSASGPSNQPQHF. The rearrangement uses TRBV20-1 and TRBJ1-5; D gene unclear. The germline V gene encodes CDR1 DFQATT and CDR2 SNEGSKA (reference sequence). The CDR3 loop spans 13 amino acids. Trimming took 3 bases from V and 0 from J, leaving 6 bases between them.

This clonotype was observed a few times. The chain combines TRBV3-1 with TRBJ2-1; TRBD2 aligns across 10 bases. CDR1 and CDR2 from the germline V gene are LGHDT and YNNKEL (reference sequence). V was pared by 6 bases and J by 9 bases, with 8 bases of the junction left unmatched. This CDR3 is 14 amino acids long. CDR3: CASRQSGGAAEQFF. Written as DNA, the CDR3 is TGTGCCAGCAGACAAAGCGGGGGGGCCGCTGAGCAGTTCTTC.

This chain connects TRBV28 to TRBJ1-5; D is perhaps TRBD1 (6 bases). Germline CDR1 MDHEN, CDR2 SYDVKM. The CDR3 extends over 15 amino acids. Trimming pared 1 base from V and 3 bases from J, leaving 10 bases between. CDR3 in DNA: TGTGCCAGCAGTTTATCGGACAGTCTCAATCAGCCCCAGCATTTT. Residues: CASSLSDSLNQPQHF.